One sample yielded the 20 T cell receptor beta chains listed below, sequenced in a study of PD-1 blockade in classical Hodgkin lymphoma. Time point here: cycle 4 day 1 (C4D1), after more than five weeks of nivolumab. Brentuximab vedotin exposure varied, and every patient relapsed after autologous stem cell transplantation. The protocol was immunoSEQ multiplex PCR, while the TCRdb copy is restricted to in-frame clones and leaves out a portion. Of roughly 8,200 clones listed, 87% were seen once; the top ten hold 30% to 35%. Sequenced here: peripheral blood mononuclear cells (PBMCs), sampled before the fourth cycle of nivolumab. The receptor source for this set is a human donor with classical Hodgkin lymphoma.

The V and J genes are TRBV28 and TRBJ2-5; maybe TRBD2 (6 bases). Looked up from germline, CDR1 is MDHEN and CDR2 is SYDVKM. The V and J ends lost 7 bases and 4 bases respectively, with 22 bases between them. This CDR3 spans 16 amino acids. In nucleotides, the CDR3 is TGTGCCAGCACCGCCGCGGGGCCCGGAATGTCAGAGACCCAGTACTTC. It codes for CASTAAGPGMSETQYF.

This sequence joins TRBV5-5 and TRBJ2-7; 11 nucleotides line up with TRBD2. Germline CDR1 reads SGHKS; CDR2 reads YYEKEE (reference sequence). Germline trimming cut 6 bases from V and 6 bases from J; bases unmatched to any gene: 11. The length of the CDR3 is 15 residues. This CDR3 reads CASIETSLAGGEQYF. In DNA form, the CDR3 reads TGTGCCAGCATCGAAACCTCTCTAGCGGGAGGCGAGCAGTACTTC.

The V and J genes are TRBV27 and TRBJ1-1; D possibly corresponds to TRBD1 (5 bases). CDR1 is MNHEY and CDR2 is SMNVEV in the germline V gene (reference sequence). V gave up 7 bases and J gave up 1 base, with 10 bases separating them. This CDR3 has 13 amino acids. The CDR3 reads CASMRQGNTEAFF. As DNA, the CDR3 is TGTGCCAGCATGAGGCAGGGGAACACTGAAGCTTTCTTT.

This clone has only one observation. The chain employs TRBV4-2 and TRBJ2-5; 9 positions match TRBD2. The CDR3 sequence is 17 residues long. Germline V gives CDR1 LGHNA, CDR2 YNFKEQ. The ends lost 4 bases at V and 3 bases at J; junction bases unmatched: 12. This chain's CDR3 is CASSREPWTSVEETQYF. DNA of the CDR3: TGTGCCAGCAGCCGGGAGCCCTGGACTAGCGTGGAAGAGACCCAGTACTTC.

The chain recombines TRBV29-1 with TRBJ2-1; no reliable D call. Between the trimmed V and J ends, which lost 4 bases and 4 bases, there was a span of 11 bases. This CDR3 is built from 13 residues. The germline V gene has CDR1 SQVTM and CDR2 ANQGSEA. The CDR3 nucleotides are TGCAGCGTTGGACCAAAATTATACAATGAGCAGTTCTTC. It encodes CSVGPKLYNEQFF.

This chain connects TRBV4-3 to TRBJ2-2, with 8 bases matching TRBD1. The CDR3 totals 16 residues. V lost 1 base and J lost 3; bases outside the gene matches: 4. From germline, CDR1 is LGHNA and CDR2 YSLEER. The DNA for the CDR3 is TGCGCCAGCAGCCAAGCTCTACAGGGGGACACCGGGGAGCTGTTTTTT. Translating it yields CASSQALQGDTGELFF.

The chain joins TRBV30 to TRBJ2-2; D possibly corresponds to TRBD2 (6 bases). This CDR3 has 14 residues. The V gene lost 1 base and the J gene lost 1 base, with 7 bases spanning the gap. Germline assignment: CDR1 GTSNPN and CDR2 SVGIG (reference sequence). Written as DNA, the CDR3 is TGTGCCTGGAGTGGGAGGGGGAACACCGGGGAGCTGTTTTTT. Amino acids: CAWSGRGNTGELFF.

This sequence joins TRBV11-2 and TRBJ2-7; D is uncertain. V lost 5 bases to trimming and J lost 2 bases, with 16 bases between them. The germline V gene encodes CDR1 SGHAT and CDR2 FQNNGV. The length of the CDR3 is 15 residues. The CDR3 loop is CASSPGSRRTYEQYF. Written as DNA, the CDR3 is TGTGCCAGCAGCCCGGGTTCGCGACGAACCTACGAGCAGTACTTC.

J is TRBJ2-1 and V is TRBV5-1; D might be TRBD1 (6 bases). The CDR3 has 14 residues. V lost 4 bases and J lost 3, with 11 bases in between. CDR1 SGHRS and CDR2 YFSETQ come from the germline V gene. The CDR3 region is CASSLSDSYNEQFF. The CDR3, as DNA: TGCGCCAGCAGCCTCTCGGACAGCTACAATGAGCAGTTCTTC.

The chain employs TRBV2 and TRBJ1-3; D is possibly TRBD1 (6 bases). Germline-derived CDR1 and CDR2 are SNHLY and FYNNEI. Trimming cost V 5 bases and J 2 bases, with 10 bases left between them. The CDR3 length is 14 residues. The CDR3 protein is CASSPGDTGNTIYF. The CDR3, as DNA: TGTGCCAGCAGTCCAGGGGACACTGGAAACACCATATATTTT.

This chain's CDR3 is CASSERGRNTEAFF. DNA for the CDR3: TGTGCCAGCAGTGAAAGAGGCAGGAACACTGAAGCTTTCTTT. V is TRBV6-1 and J is TRBJ1-1; D is ambiguous. From germline, CDR1 is MNHNS and CDR2 SASEGT. Trimming took off 2 bases at V and 1 base at J, with 8 bases between the two ends. This CDR3 is built from 14 residues.

This clone is a singleton in its sample. The rearrangement links TRBV6-1 to TRBJ2-6; D not resolved. Trimming pared 5 bases from V and 2 bases from J, leaving 7 bases between. Germline assignment: CDR1 MNHNS and CDR2 SASEGT. This CDR3 is 14 amino acids long. CDR3 amino acids: CASSTGAGANVLTF. The CDR3 coding sequence is TGTGCCAGCAGTACGGGCGCTGGGGCCAACGTCCTGACTTTC.

The chain employs TRBV27 and TRBJ2-3; possibly TRBD1 for D (6 bases). CDR1 MNHEY and CDR2 SMNVEV come from the germline V gene (reference sequence). Trimming removed 6 bases at V and 6 bases at J, with 22 bases between. This CDR3 has 16 amino acids. CDR3: CASSLRTARVSDTQYF. The CDR3, as DNA: TGTGCCAGCAGCCTTAGGACAGCCCGAGTCTCCGATACGCAGTATTTT.

The chain has TRBV5-1 and TRBJ2-7, with D unclear. Trimming removed 1 base from V and 7 bases from J, with 9 bases in between. Germline loops: CDR1 SGHRS, CDR2 YFSETQ. The CDR3 is made up of 12 amino acids. The CDR3 DNA follows: TGCGCCAGCAGCTTGAGGGCACGGGAGCAGTACTTC. Translating it yields CASSLRAREQYF.

V is TRBV6-5 and J is TRBJ2-3, with D perhaps matching TRBD2 (5 bases). Trimming removed 2 bases from V and 0 bases from J, with 6 bases in between. From germline, CDR1 is MNHEY and CDR2 SVGAGI. The CDR3 extends over 14 amino acids. DNA of the CDR3: TGTGCCAGCAGTTACAGAGGGAGCACAGATACGCAGTATTTT. Protein product: CASSYRGSTDTQYF.

This sequence joins TRBV28 and TRBJ1-1; D gene uncertain. V lost 6 bases and J 2 bases, leaving 13 bases between the germline ends. The length of the CDR3 is 14 residues. CDR1 and CDR2 from the germline V gene are MDHEN and SYDVKM. CDR3 bases: TGTGCCAGCAGCCTGCTGGGGTTTAACACTGAAGCTTTCTTT. Translation gives CASSLLGFNTEAFF.

The CDR3 DNA follows: TGTGCCAGCAGTTACCTAGCGTCTGAGCAGTTCTTC. It translates to CASSYLASEQFF. V gene TRBV6-6 combines with J gene TRBJ2-1, with D tentatively TRBD2 (6 bases). The V gene's germline CDR1 is MNHNY and CDR2 SVGAGI (reference sequence). The CDR3 sequence is 12 residues long. The V end was cut by 2 bases, the J end by 9 bases, with 8 bases between.

This chain uses TRBV18 with TRBJ1-1; 8 bases agree with TRBD1. The CDR3 is made up of 12 amino acids. In germline, CDR1 is KGHSH, CDR2 LQKENI. After removal of 4 bases from V and 7 bases from J, the junction contained 2 bases not matched to a gene. CDR3 amino acids: CASSRTGSEAFF. The CDR3 DNA reads TGTGCCAGCTCACGGACAGGGAGTGAAGCTTTCTTT.

This chain connects TRBV27 to TRBJ2-5; 7 bases map to TRBD2. J lost 4 bases, V lost 3 bases, and 8 bases had no gene match. This CDR3 region has 15 residues. CDR1 and CDR2 (germline): MNHEY, SMNVEV (reference sequence). CDR3 nucleotides: TGTGCCAGCAGTTTGTTCAAGGCGGGAGTAGAGACCCAGTACTTC. It is translated as CASSLFKAGVETQYF.

About this clone itself: A read error may account for a junction end that differs from germline. This sequence joins TRBV19 and TRBJ2-5; 11 nucleotides agree with TRBD2. The CDR3 loop spans 19 amino acids. Germline V gene lookup returns CDR1 LNHDA and CDR2 SQIVND (reference sequence). The CDR3 nucleotides are TGTGCCAGTAGTATATCGTTCGGGCTAGCGGGAGGCGACCAGGAGACCCAGTACTTC. Translating gives CASSISFGLAGGDQETQYF.